The sequence of this T cell receptor (beta chain) was determined in a study of regulatory T cells in long-lasting Graves disease. Study conclusions and caveats: The study found lower TCR diversity in persistent Graves' patients than in newly diagnosed ones.

This sample's time point: newly diagnosed GD, antithyroid drugs for less than 3 months. Preparation of the TCR library used RNA extracted from PBMCs. Arm-PCR with iRepertoire HTBI primers amplified the CDR3 regions for these TCR beta libraries. TCRdb re-called the multiplex PCR reads through MiXCR, storing one row per CDR3 protein. The profile shows some 320,000 distinct CDR3 sequences, over 15% of them singletons. This clonotype was observed many times. Antigen specificity is unknown. This clonotype was obtained from a female donor with Graves disease. Here the sequenced sample was peripheral blood mononuclear cells (PBMCs), taken at new diagnosis, from a patient treated with antithyroid drugs.

The DNA of the CDR3 is TGTGCCAGCAGTTTTTTCCCCTACAATGAGCAGTTCTTC. As protein: CASSFFPYNEQFF. This chain joins TRBV27 and TRBJ2-1, with D unresolved. The V end lost 3 bases, the J end lost 2 bases, and 5 bases lay between the germline ends. Germline CDR1 and CDR2: MNHEY and SMNVEV (reference sequence). The CDR3 runs to 13 residues.